These 21 T cell receptor beta chains originate from one sample sequenced in a study of shared T cell receptors in the human thymus (dated by TCRdb to the early 2020s). The library was prepared using the immunoSEQ multiplex PCR assay. TCRdb provides this immuneACCESS table in a form limited to in-frame rearrangements. Some clones are lacking; in checked studies, under half of them reflect an unresolved V gene, and why the rest are absent is not known. The sample table lists 600,000 or so clones, 80% to 90% of them with a count of one. Jointly, the top ten make up 0.0094% of the sample. The same data also went into a second study, on human thymus T cells.

The source material was thymocytes. The receptors here all came from a boy less than two years old with a congenital heart defect. Donor details come from another sample of the same person, matched by shared clones.

The table lists this clone with a few counts. This chain uses TRBV4-1 with TRBJ2-2, with 12 bases matching TRBD1. Germline CDR1 MGHRA, CDR2 YSYEKL. The CDR3 covers 19 residues. V lost 0 bases and J lost 7; bases outside the gene matches: 12. The CDR3 DNA is TGCGCCAGCAGCCAAGAATCTCTTAGGGACAGGGGGCATTTCGGGGAGCTGTTTTTT. Encoded protein: CASSQESLRDRGHFGELFF.

V gene TRBV28 combines with J gene TRBJ2-1; TRBD2 matches at 7 bases. J gave up 3 bases and V 1 base, and 6 bases lay outside the gene matches. Germline V lookup: CDR1 MDHEN, CDR2 SYDVKM. The CDR3 is 16 amino acids. Written as DNA, the CDR3 is TGTGCCAGCAGTTTATTGGGGGGGGAACACTACAATGAGCAGTTCTTC. It encodes CASSLLGGEHYNEQFF.

This clone was detected once. The chain uses TRBV4-3 and TRBJ1-1, with 7 bases that match TRBD1. The trim removed 1 base at V and 1 base at J, leaving 6 bases unmatched. The V gene's germline CDR1 is LGHNA and CDR2 YSLEER. The CDR3 covers 16 residues. CDR3 region: CASSQGGQEQNTEAFF. The CDR3 DNA sequence: TGCGCCAGCAGCCAAGGAGGACAGGAACAGAACACTGAAGCTTTCTTT.

The rearrangement uses TRBV14 and TRBJ1-4, with D possibly TRBD1 on 5 matching bases. Trimming pared 3 bases from V and 0 bases from J, leaving 17 bases between. CDR1 SGHDN and CDR2 FVKESK come from the germline V gene. The CDR3 runs to 18 residues. CDR3 region: CASSQPTPSGATNEKLFF. DNA for the CDR3: TGTGCCAGCAGCCAGCCTACCCCCTCGGGGGCAACTAATGAAAAACTGTTTTTT.

The rearrangement joins TRBV5-8 to TRBJ1-2; tentative D call: TRBD1 (6 bases). Between the trimmed V and J ends, which lost 3 bases and 5 bases, there was a span of 26 bases. Germline assignment: CDR1 SGHTS and CDR2 YDEGEE. The CDR3 is made up of 18 amino acids. CDR3 DNA: TGTGCCAGCAGCTATGGTGGGGGAAGTTCACAGGGCCGATATGGCTACACCTTC. This translates into CASSYGGGSSQGRYGYTF.

This sequence joins TRBV28 and TRBJ2-7; 7 bases are a match to TRBD1. Germline CDR1 is MDHEN and CDR2 is SYDVKM. The V gene end was trimmed by 7 bases and the J gene end by 5 bases; junction bases not matched to a gene: 11. This CDR3 comprises 14 residues. CDR3 loop: CASTSGQSRNEQYF. The CDR3 DNA reads TGTGCCAGCACCTCGGGACAGTCTCGTAACGAGCAGTACTTC.

The chain recombines TRBV28 with TRBJ2-3; possibly TRBD2 for D (6 bases). CDR1 and CDR2 from the germline V gene are MDHEN and SYDVKM. Trimming took off 4 bases at V and 4 bases at J, with 27 bases between the two ends. The CDR3 sequence is 19 residues long. CDR3 amino acids: CASSSGLSTGLTRADTQYF. CDR3 coding DNA: TGTGCCAGCAGTTCAGGCCTATCGACTGGACTAACAAGGGCAGATACGCAGTATTTT.

This clone was seen only a few times. The gene calls are TRBV5-1 and TRBJ2-1; 9 bases are a match to TRBD1. This CDR3 is built from 16 residues. Germline-derived CDR1 and CDR2 are SGHRS and YFSETQ. V lost 0 bases, J lost 6 bases, and 7 bases stayed unmatched. As DNA, the CDR3 is TGCGCCAGCAGCTTGGGTTTCGGACAGGGGCCCAATGAGCAGTTCTTC. As protein: CASSLGFGQGPNEQFF.

The genes are TRBV6-7 and TRBJ1-5; D is unclear. TRBV6-7 belongs to the ORF category, with a function that is uncertain. Trimming took 8 bases from V and 3 from J, leaving 20 bases between them. The CDR3 contains 16 residues. The CDR3 nucleotides read TGTGCCAGCCCCACCAATCAAGAGGAAAACAATCAGCCCCAGCATTTT. Translating gives CASPTNQEENNQPQHF.

The CDR3 nucleotides read TGTGCCAGCAGCCCTCCGGGAGCGGGTCCTTGGGGTGAGCAGTTCTTC. Translating it yields CASSPPGAGPWGEQFF. This chain connects TRBV5-4 to TRBJ2-1, with D maybe TRBD2 (6 bases). The germline V gene has CDR1 SGHNT and CDR2 YYREEE (reference sequence). This CDR3 region has 16 residues. Trimming left V 4 bases short and J 9 bases short, with 23 bases between. The complete variable domain, with remaining parts taken from reference TRBV5-4 and TRBJ2-1, reads ETGVTQSPTHLIKTRGQQVTLRCSSQSGHNTVSWYQQALGQGPQFIFQYYREEENGRGNFPPRFSGLQFPNYSSELNVNALELDDSALYLCASSPPGAGPWGEQFFGPGTRLTVL.

This clone was counted a few times. The rearrangement uses TRBV27 and TRBJ2-1; possible D gene TRBD2, 6 bases. The CDR3 is 16 amino acids. Germline V CDR1 and CDR2: MNHEY, SMNVEV (reference sequence). Trimming took off 7 bases at V and 7 bases at J, with 23 bases between the two ends. The CDR3 reads CASKEGGTLPLNEQFF. CDR3 DNA sequence: TGTGCCAGCAAGGAGGGTGGGACCCTCCCCCTTAATGAGCAGTTCTTC.

The V and J genes are TRBV7-9 and TRBJ1-6; D might be TRBD1 (5 bases). Looked up from germline, CDR1 is SEHNR and CDR2 is FQNEAQ (reference sequence). V shed 3 bases and J shed 5 bases, with 23 bases lying between them. This CDR3 has 19 amino acids. The CDR3 region has the DNA TGTGCCAGCAGCTTCGGTTGGGTCGGGGGAGCGTTCGATAATTCACCCCTCCACTTT. Translated: CASSFGWVGGAFDNSPLHF.

This rearrangement joins TRBV11-3 to TRBJ2-3; 7 nucleotides match TRBD1. Germline CDR1 SGHNT, CDR2 YENEEA. Germline trimming cut 1 base from V and 5 bases from J; bases unmatched to any gene: 12. CDR3 length equals 17 residues. This CDR3 is CASSLGPPGQRLDTQYF. The CDR3 DNA reads TGTGCCAGCAGCTTAGGCCCGCCGGGACAGCGTTTAGATACGCAGTATTTT.

The chain uses TRBV28 and TRBJ1-1; a weak D match, TRBD1 (6 bases). CDR1 and CDR2 from the germline V gene are MDHEN and SYDVKM. V lost 5 bases to trimming and J lost 6 bases, with 10 bases between them. The CDR3 is made up of 12 amino acids. CDR3 nucleotides: TGTGCCAGCAGTCCCGGGGGGCCTGAAGCTTTCTTT. Its protein is CASSPGGPEAFF.

This rearrangement joins TRBV18 to TRBJ1-1; D perhaps matches TRBD1 (6 bases). This CDR3 has 15 amino acids. The ends were cut back, 0 bases at V and 1 base at J, with 9 bases in the middle. Germline V lookup: CDR1 KGHSH, CDR2 LQKENI. The CDR3: CASSPPQGPNTEAFF. The CDR3 DNA sequence: TGTGCCAGCTCACCACCGCAGGGGCCGAACACTGAAGCTTTCTTT.

The rearrangement links TRBV15 to TRBJ2-7, with 8 bases lining up with TRBD1. The CDR3 extends over 14 amino acids. V shed 1 base, J shed 2 bases, and the junction held 1 base outside the gene matches. CDR1 and CDR2 from the germline V gene are LNHNV and YYDKDF (reference sequence). The CDR3 DNA follows: TGTGCCACCAGCAGAGTGGACAGGGCCTACGAGCAGTACTTC. Translated: CATSRVDRAYEQYF.

The rearrangement uses TRBV27 and TRBJ2-7; 7 bases agree with TRBD1. The CDR3 length is 17 residues. Losses at the gene ends were 0 bases for V and 7 bases for J; bases not matched to a gene: 15. Germline lookup yields CDR1 MNHEY and CDR2 SMNVEV (reference sequence). The CDR3 sequence is CASSLSDGQGVLWEQYF. The CDR3 DNA sequence: TGTGCCAGCAGTTTATCCGACGGGCAGGGGGTGTTGTGGGAGCAGTACTTC.

The gene calls are TRBV28 and TRBJ2-3, with D possibly TRBD2 on 7 matching bases. The ends were cut back, 6 bases at V and 6 bases at J, with 22 bases in the middle. The CDR3 is 16 residues long. CDR1 is MDHEN, CDR2 SYDVKM, per germline. The CDR3 spells CASSRRGEGLSDTQYF. The DNA of the CDR3 is TGTGCCAGCAGCCGGAGGGGGGAGGGCCTGTCCGATACGCAGTATTTT.

CDR3: CASSCGPEGEQYF. Written as DNA, the CDR3 is TGCGCCAGCAGCTGCGGCCCCGAGGGAGAGCAGTACTTC. The J gene is TRBJ2-7, the V gene TRBV5-1; TRBD2 might be the D (5 bases). Germline V gene data show CDR1 as SGHRS and CDR2 as YFSETQ. V was shortened by 3 bases and J by 7 bases, with 14 bases between the two germline ends. CDR3 length equals 13 residues. Combining the CDR3 with reference TRBV5-1 and TRBJ2-7 gives the whole variable domain KAGVTQTPRYLIKTRGQQVTLSCSPISGHRSVSWYQQTPGQGLQFLFEYFSETQRNKGNFPGRFSGRQFSNSRSEMNVSTLELGDSALYLCASSCGPEGEQYFGPGTRLTVT.

Notes on this clone: Other nucleotide sequences in the sample specify the same CDR3. This chain uses TRBV2 with TRBJ1-5; 9 positions agree with TRBD1. With V trimmed by 8 bases and J by 2 bases, 1 base remained unmatched. Germline V lookup: CDR1 SNHLY, CDR2 FYNNEI. CDR3 length equals 13 residues. CDR3 sequence (DNA): TGTGCCAGCCGGGACAGGGGCAATCAGCCCCAGCATTTT. Residues: CASRDRGNQPQHF.

This clone was seen more than once but under ten times. The chain uses TRBV14 and TRBJ1-3; 7 nucleotides line up with TRBD1. Germline assignment: CDR1 SGHDN and CDR2 FVKESK. V was pared by 4 bases and J by 3 bases, with 6 bases of the junction left unmatched. The CDR3 extends over 15 amino acids. CDR3 nucleotide sequence: TGTGCCAGCAGCCCCGACAGGGACTTTGGAAACACCATATATTTT. It specifies CASSPDRDFGNTIYF.